The T cell receptor (beta chain) under discussion was sequenced for a study of blood T cell repertoires in COVID-19. Turning to the study itself: The analysed material was cDNA or gDNA that came from T cells, B-cell-depleted T cells, or PBMCs.

Trimming cost V 8 bases and J 0 bases; bases outside gene matches: 9. Germline loops: CDR1 SGHRS, CDR2 YFSETQ. There are 16 residues in the CDR3. The data were produced by immunoSEQ multiplex PCR, yet TCRdb's version contains in-frame clones alone and is incomplete. The table records about 410,000 clones, about 91% of them present only once. This chain links TRBV5-1 with TRBJ1-4, with 8 bases that match TRBD1. Material for sequencing was peripheral blood. This TCR derives from a woman between 35 and 50 years old with COVID-19, enrolled during active disease. This CDR3 is CASSRTGPATNEKLFF. Here the CDR3 DNA reads TGCGCCAGTAGTCGGACAGGGCCGGCAACTAATGAAAAACTGTTTTTT. Based on the CDR3 plus reference TRBV5-1 and TRBJ1-4, the full variable domain is KAGVTQTPRYLIKTRGQQVTLSCSPISGHRSVSWYQQTPGQGLQFLFEYFSETQRNKGNFPGRFSGRQFSNSRSEMNVSTLELGDSALYLCASSRTGPATNEKLFFGSGTQLSVL.